What follows describes a single T cell receptor beta chain. The sample is drawn from a study of monozygotic twins with cystic fibrosis. Measured with immunoSEQ multiplex PCR; TCRdb has only the in-frame clones, and not every one. The repertoire has about 7,500 clones, around 94% of them found once; the top ten carry about 0.49%. Trimming removed 3 bases from V and 6 bases from J; junction bases left unmatched: 6. The length of the CDR3 is 14 residues. Per the germline V gene, CDR1 is SGHRS and CDR2 is YFSETQ. Sequences were obtained from blood. The receptor's source is a boy between 2 and 10 years old with cystic fibrosis. The V gene is TRBV5-1, the J gene TRBJ1-2, with TRBD1 matching over 9 bases. DNA for the CDR3: TGCGCCAGCAGCTCGGGACAGGGAAAGGATGGCTACACCTTC. Translating it yields CASSSGQGKDGYTF.